The 13 T cell receptor beta chains below were found in one sample sequenced in a study of shared clonotypes between healthy human individuals. Some clones are missing from TCRdb's copy, which holds only in-frame ones; the method was immunoSEQ multiplex PCR. The table lists 2 million to 3 million clones, over 85% of them singletons. The sample taken for sequencing was naive CD4+ T cells from PBMCs. Subset given: CD45RA+ positively selected. The origin of the receptors is a man between 18 and 35 years old in good health. Some clones in this sample may be carry-over from other donors' samples.

The count of this clone is one. The chain combines TRBV15 with TRBJ1-1; D remains unclear. V was cut by 5 bases and J by 3 bases, with 4 bases left in between. The CDR3 extends over 11 amino acids. Per germline, CDR1 LNHNV and CDR2 YYDKDF (reference sequence). The CDR3 DNA is TGTGCCACCAGCGGTCACACTGAAGCTTTCTTT. Its protein is CATSGHTEAFF.

This clone occurred once. The same CDR3 arises from other DNA sequences in this sample as well. The rearrangement links TRBV11-3 to TRBJ2-7, with D uncertain. The V and J ends lost 3 bases and 1 base respectively, with 7 bases between them. The CDR3 covers 13 residues. Germline CDR1 is SGHNT and CDR2 is YENEEA. The CDR3, as DNA: TGTGCCAGCAGCTTTGGTGGGTCCTACGAGCAGTACTTC. Translation gives CASSFGGSYEQYF.

V gene TRBV5-6 combines with J gene TRBJ2-1; D is tentatively TRBD1 or TRBD2 (6 bases each). CDR3 length equals 16 residues. CDR1 is SGHDT, CDR2 YYEEEE, per germline. Trimming stripped 6 bases from V and 1 base from J, with 17 bases between. CDR3 sequence: CASTARGGPSYNEQFF. The CDR3 coding sequence is TGTGCCAGCACCGCTCGAGGGGGGCCGTCCTACAATGAGCAGTTCTTC. Combining the CDR3 with reference TRBV5-6 and TRBJ2-1 gives the whole variable domain DAGVTQSPTHLIKTRGQQVTLRCSPKSGHDTVSWYQQALGQGPQFIFQYYEEEERQRGNFPDRFSGHQFPNYSSELNVNALLLGDSALYLCASTARGGPSYNEQFFGPGTRLTVL.

This clone was seen once. V is TRBV13 and J is TRBJ2-5; D not certain. This CDR3 is built from 13 residues. Germline CDR1 PRHDT, CDR2 FYEKMQ (reference sequence). Trimming cost V 1 base and J 4 bases, with 7 bases left between them. CDR3 amino acids: CASSLAYSETQYF. The CDR3 coding sequence is TGTGCCAGCAGCTTAGCCTACTCAGAGACCCAGTACTTC.

V usage is TRBV18 and J usage is TRBJ2-7, with D perhaps matching TRBD2 (7 bases). This CDR3 is 16 amino acids long. Per germline, CDR1 KGHSH and CDR2 LQKENI. The ends were cut back, 0 bases at V and 1 base at J, with 13 bases in the middle. CDR3 nucleotides: TGTGCCAGCTCACCACCGGAAGGGGGGGGGTCCTACGAGCAGTACTTC. Protein sequence: CASSPPEGGGSYEQYF.

This clone is a singleton in its sample. The CDR3 DNA follows: TGTGCCAGCAGCTTAGGGTCAGGGTATTACAATTCACCCCTCCACTTT. This translates into CASSLGSGYYNSPLHF. The chain combines TRBV7-2 with TRBJ1-6; D is perhaps TRBD1 (5 bases). The CDR3 sequence is 16 residues long. V lost 1 base and J 7 bases, leaving 14 bases between the germline ends. Germline values: CDR1 SGHTA, CDR2 FQGNSA. Combining the CDR3 with reference TRBV7-2 and TRBJ1-6 gives the whole variable domain GAGVSQSPSNKVTEKGKDVELRCDPISGHTALYWYRQSLGQGLEFLIYFQGNSAPDKSGLPSDRFSAERTGGSVSTLTIQRTQQEDSAVYLCASSLGSGYYNSPLHFGNGTRLTVT.

CDR3 sequence: CASSATTGGNYNEQFF. The CDR3 bases are TGTGCCAGCAGTGCAACGACAGGGGGGAACTACAATGAGCAGTTCTTC. The genes are TRBV6-1 and TRBJ2-1; 9 bases are shared with TRBD1. The germline CDR1 and CDR2 sequences are MNHNS and SASEGT. Trimming cost V 4 bases and J 3 bases; bases outside gene matches: 7. CDR3 size: 16 residues.

The V call is TRBV6-1, the J call TRBJ2-7; either TRBD1 or TRBD2 may fit D (5 bases each). Trimming took off 8 bases at V and 2 bases at J, with 16 bases between the two ends. The length of the CDR3 is 14 residues. Germline lookup yields CDR1 MNHNS and CDR2 SASEGT. The CDR3 region has the DNA TGTGCCAGCGGACATCTAAAGGGAGCCTACGAGCAGTACTTC. Translated: CASGHLKGAYEQYF.

V usage is TRBV7-9 and J usage is TRBJ2-5; D is perhaps TRBD2 (5 bases). This CDR3 comprises 14 residues. Trimming stripped 3 bases from V and 5 bases from J, with 13 bases between. CDR1 and CDR2 from the germline V gene are SEHNR and FQNEAQ (reference sequence). DNA of the CDR3: TGTGCCAGCAGCTTCCTGACTATAGCGGAGACCCAGTACTTC. This translates into CASSFLTIAETQYF. Full variable domain (outside the CDR3, taken from reference TRBV7-9 and TRBJ2-5): DTGVSQNPRHKITKRGQNVTFRCDPISEHNRLYWYRQTLGQGPEFLTYFQNEAQLEKSRLLSDRFSAERPKGSFSTLEIQRTEQGDSAMYLCASSFLTIAETQYFGPGTRLLVL.

V is TRBV2 and J is TRBJ2-1, with 9 bases identical to TRBD2. The ends lost 5 bases at V and 3 bases at J; junction bases unmatched: 5. The CDR3 has 15 residues. Germline values: CDR1 SNHLY, CDR2 FYNNEI. CDR3 nucleotides: TGTGCCAGCAGTAGACTAGCGGCCAACTACAATGAGCAGTTCTTC. It encodes CASSRLAANYNEQFF.

For the CDR3, the DNA is TGCGCCAGCGTCGCGGGGGACAGCGGGGAGACCCAGTACTTC. This codes for CASVAGDSGETQYF. The chain recombines TRBV5-1 with TRBJ2-5; TRBD1 or TRBD2 may be the D gene (7 bases each). The V and J ends lost 7 bases and 5 bases respectively, with 18 bases between them. The CDR3 consists of 14 residues. The germline CDR1 and CDR2 sequences are SGHRS and YFSETQ.

The rearrangement joins TRBV2 to TRBJ1-5; TRBD1 agrees at 8 bases. V lost 5 bases to trimming and J lost 0 bases; unmatched junction nucleotides: 3. Germline V gives CDR1 SNHLY, CDR2 FYNNEI. CDR3 size: 15 residues. CDR3 amino acids: CASSRTGLSNQPQHF. CDR3 nucleotides: TGTGCCAGCAGTCGGACAGGGCTTAGCAATCAGCCCCAGCATTTT.

As concerns this clone: The identical CDR3 is also encoded by other nucleotide sequences in the sample. This rearrangement joins TRBV7-2 to TRBJ1-2; D ambiguous. Germline V gene lookup returns CDR1 SGHTA and CDR2 FQGNSA. The CDR3 sequence is 13 residues long. V dropped 1 base and J dropped 4 bases, with 7 bases sitting between them. This CDR3 is CASSLGRTYGYTF. The CDR3 DNA reads TGTGCCAGCAGCTTAGGGCGGACCTATGGCTACACCTTC.